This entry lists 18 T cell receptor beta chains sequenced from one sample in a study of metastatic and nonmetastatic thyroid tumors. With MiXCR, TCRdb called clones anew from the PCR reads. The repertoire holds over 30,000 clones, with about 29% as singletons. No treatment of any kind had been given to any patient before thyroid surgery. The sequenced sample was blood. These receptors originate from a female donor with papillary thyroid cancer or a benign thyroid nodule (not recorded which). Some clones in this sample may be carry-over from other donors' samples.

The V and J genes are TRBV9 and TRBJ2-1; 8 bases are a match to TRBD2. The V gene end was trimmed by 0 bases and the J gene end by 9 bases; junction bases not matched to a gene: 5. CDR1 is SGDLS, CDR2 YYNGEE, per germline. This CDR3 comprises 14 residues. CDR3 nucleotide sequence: TGTGCCAGCAGCGTAGACCTAGCGGGTCGTGAGCAGTTCTTC. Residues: CASSVDLAGREQFF. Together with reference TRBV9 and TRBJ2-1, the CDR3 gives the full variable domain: DSGVTQTPKHLITATGQRVTLRCSPRSGDLSVYWYQQSLDQGLQFLIQYYNGEERAKGNILERFSAQQFPDLHSELNLSSLELGDSALYFCASSVDLAGREQFFGPGTRLTVL.

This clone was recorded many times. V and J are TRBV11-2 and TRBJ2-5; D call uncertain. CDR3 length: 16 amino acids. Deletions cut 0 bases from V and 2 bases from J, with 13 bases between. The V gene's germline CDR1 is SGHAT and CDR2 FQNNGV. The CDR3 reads CASSLDMVGLQETQYF. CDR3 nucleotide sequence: TGTGCCAGCAGCTTAGATATGGTCGGGCTGCAAGAGACCCAGTACTTC.

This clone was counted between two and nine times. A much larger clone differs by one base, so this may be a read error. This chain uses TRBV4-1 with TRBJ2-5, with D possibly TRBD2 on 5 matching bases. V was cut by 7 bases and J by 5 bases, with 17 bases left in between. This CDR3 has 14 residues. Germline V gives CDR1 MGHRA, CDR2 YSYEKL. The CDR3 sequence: CASILSEGYETQYF. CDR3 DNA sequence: TGCGCCAGCATCCTCTCCGAGGGCTACGAGACCCAGTACTTC.

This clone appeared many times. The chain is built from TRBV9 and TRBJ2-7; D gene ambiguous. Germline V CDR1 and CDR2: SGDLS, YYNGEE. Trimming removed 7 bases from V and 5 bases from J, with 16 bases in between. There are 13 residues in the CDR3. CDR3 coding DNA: TGTGCCAGCGGCTCGGGCAGTAACGACGAGCAGTACTTC. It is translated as CASGSGSNDEQYF.

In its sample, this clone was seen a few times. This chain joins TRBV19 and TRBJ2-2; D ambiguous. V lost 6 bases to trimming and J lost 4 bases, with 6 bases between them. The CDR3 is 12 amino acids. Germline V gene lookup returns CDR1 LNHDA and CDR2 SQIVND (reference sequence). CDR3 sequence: CASRGGTGELFF. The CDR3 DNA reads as TGTGCCAGTAGGGGTGGCACCGGGGAGCTGTTTTTT.

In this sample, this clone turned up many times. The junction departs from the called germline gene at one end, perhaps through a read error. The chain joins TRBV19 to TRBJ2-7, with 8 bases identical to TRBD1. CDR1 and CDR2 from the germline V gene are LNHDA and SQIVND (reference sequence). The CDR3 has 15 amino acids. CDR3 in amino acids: CASSFTGTGVYGQYF. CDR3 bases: TGTGCCAGTAGTTTTACCGGGACAGGAGTTTACGGGCAGTACTTC.

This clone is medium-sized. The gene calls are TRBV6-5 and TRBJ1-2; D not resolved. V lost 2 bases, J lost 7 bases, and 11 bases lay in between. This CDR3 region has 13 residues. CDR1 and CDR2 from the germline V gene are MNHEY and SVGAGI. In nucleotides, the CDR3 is TGTGCCAGCAGTTACAGGGTCAAGAGTGGCTACACCTTC. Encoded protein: CASSYRVKSGYTF.

In DNA form, the CDR3 reads TGCAGCGTTGCCCCGACAGGCCGAGGCTACACCTTC. Protein: CSVAPTGRGYTF. The rearrangement links TRBV29-1 to TRBJ1-2; a possible D gene is TRBD1 (6 bases). This CDR3 has 12 amino acids. Germline V gene sequence: CDR1 SQVTM, CDR2 ANQGSEA. The V gene lost 4 bases and the J gene lost 8 bases, with 14 bases spanning the gap.

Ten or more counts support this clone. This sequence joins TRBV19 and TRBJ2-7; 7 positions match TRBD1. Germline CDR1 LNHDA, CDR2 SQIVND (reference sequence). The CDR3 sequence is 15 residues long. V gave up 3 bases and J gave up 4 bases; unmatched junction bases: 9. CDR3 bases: TGTGCCAGTAGTATGAGGGGGCTGGAGTGGTACGAGCAGTACTTC. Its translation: CASSMRGLEWYEQYF.

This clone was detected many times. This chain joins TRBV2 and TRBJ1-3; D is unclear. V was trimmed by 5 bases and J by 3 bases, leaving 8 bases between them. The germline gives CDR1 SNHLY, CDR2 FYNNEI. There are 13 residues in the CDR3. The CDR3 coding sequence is TGTGCCAGCAGTCCGGACGGTGGAAACACCATATATTTT. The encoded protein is CASSPDGGNTIYF.

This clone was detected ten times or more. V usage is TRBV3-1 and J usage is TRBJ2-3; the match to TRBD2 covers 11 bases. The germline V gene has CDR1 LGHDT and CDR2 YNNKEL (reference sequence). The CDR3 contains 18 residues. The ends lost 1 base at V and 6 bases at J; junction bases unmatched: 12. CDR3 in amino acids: CASSQAGTSGSPGDTQYF. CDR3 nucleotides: TGTGCCAGCAGCCAAGCGGGGACTAGCGGATCTCCAGGGGATACGCAGTATTTT.

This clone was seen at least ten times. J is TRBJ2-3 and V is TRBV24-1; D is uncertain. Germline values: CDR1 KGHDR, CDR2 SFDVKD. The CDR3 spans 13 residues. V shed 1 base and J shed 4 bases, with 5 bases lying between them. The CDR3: CATSDFWSDTQYF. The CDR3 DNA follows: TGTGCCACCAGTGATTTTTGGTCAGATACGCAGTATTTT.

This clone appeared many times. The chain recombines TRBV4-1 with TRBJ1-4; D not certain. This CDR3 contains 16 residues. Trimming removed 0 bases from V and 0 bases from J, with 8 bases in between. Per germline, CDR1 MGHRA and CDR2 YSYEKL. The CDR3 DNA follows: TGCGCCAGCAGCCAAGATTCGGCAGCAACTAATGAAAAACTGTTTTTT. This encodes CASSQDSAATNEKLFF.

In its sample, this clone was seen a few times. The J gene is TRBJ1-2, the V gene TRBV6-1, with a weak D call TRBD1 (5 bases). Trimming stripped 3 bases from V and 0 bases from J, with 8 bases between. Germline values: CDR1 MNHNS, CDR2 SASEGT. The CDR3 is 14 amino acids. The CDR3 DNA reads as TGTGCCAGCAGTGATGCGGGGGCTAACTATGGCTACACCTTC. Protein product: CASSDAGANYGYTF.

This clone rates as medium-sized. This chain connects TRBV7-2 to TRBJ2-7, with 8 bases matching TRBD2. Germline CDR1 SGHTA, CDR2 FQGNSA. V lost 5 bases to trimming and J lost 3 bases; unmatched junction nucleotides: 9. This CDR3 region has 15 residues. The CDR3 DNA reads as TGTGCCAGCAGCACCCTCGGGACTAGTGTCTACGAGCAGTACTTC. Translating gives CASSTLGTSVYEQYF. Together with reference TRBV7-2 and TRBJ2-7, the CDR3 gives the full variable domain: GAGVSQSPSNKVTEKGKDVELRCDPISGHTALYWYRQSLGQGLEFLIYFQGNSAPDKSGLPSDRFSAERTGGSVSTLTIQRTQQEDSAVYLCASSTLGTSVYEQYFGPGTRLTVT.

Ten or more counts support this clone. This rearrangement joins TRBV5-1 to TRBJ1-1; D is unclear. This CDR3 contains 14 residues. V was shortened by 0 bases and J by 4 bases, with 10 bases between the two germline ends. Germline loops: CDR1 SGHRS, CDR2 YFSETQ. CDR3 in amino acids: CASSLVGKGTEAFF. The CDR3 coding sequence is TGCGCCAGCAGCTTGGTCGGGAAGGGCACTGAAGCTTTCTTT.

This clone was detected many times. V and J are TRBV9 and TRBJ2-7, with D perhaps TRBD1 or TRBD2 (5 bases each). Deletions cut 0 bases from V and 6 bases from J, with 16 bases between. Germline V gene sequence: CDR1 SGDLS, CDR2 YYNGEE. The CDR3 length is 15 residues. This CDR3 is CASSVAGTPYSEQYF. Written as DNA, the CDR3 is TGTGCCAGCAGCGTAGCGGGGACCCCATACAGCGAGCAGTACTTC.

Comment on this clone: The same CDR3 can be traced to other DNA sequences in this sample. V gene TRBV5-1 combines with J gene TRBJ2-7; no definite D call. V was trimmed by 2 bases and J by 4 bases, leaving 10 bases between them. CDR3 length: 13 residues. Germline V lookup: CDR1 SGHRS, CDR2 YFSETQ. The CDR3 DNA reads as TGCGCCAGCAGCTTAATTAGCCAGTACGAGCAGTACTTC. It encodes CASSLISQYEQYF.